Listed here is a single T cell receptor (beta chain). Between the trimmed V and J ends, which lost 3 bases and 1 base, there was a span of 7 bases. Germline V gene data show CDR1 as LGHDT and CDR2 as YNNKEL (reference sequence). This CDR3 comprises 15 residues. The data were obtained in a study of human T cells and chemical hapten exposure. For the study at large: The cohort included alopecia areata under or over 50% scalp, totalis and universalis.

Time point indicated: patch test 2, 6 weeks after DPC sensitization. Treatment defined: therapeutic diphenylcyclopropenone sensitization with weekly scalp DPC. TCRdb used MiXCR to reprocess the RACE reads, holding one entry per CDR3 protein. The sample includes 80,000 to 95,000 distinct CDR3 sequences, about 10% of them seen just once. The chain is built from TRBV3-1 and TRBJ1-6; D uncertain. This clonotype originated in a man aged 40-55 years with alopecia areata. Some clones in this sample may be carry-over from other donors' samples. The sample consisted of whole blood, taken in connection with sensitization to the hapten diphenylcyclopropenone (DPC). The CDR3 DNA reads TGTGCCAGCAGCCAGTGGGGTTCCTATAATTCACCCCTCCACTTT. It translates to CASSQWGSYNSPLHF.